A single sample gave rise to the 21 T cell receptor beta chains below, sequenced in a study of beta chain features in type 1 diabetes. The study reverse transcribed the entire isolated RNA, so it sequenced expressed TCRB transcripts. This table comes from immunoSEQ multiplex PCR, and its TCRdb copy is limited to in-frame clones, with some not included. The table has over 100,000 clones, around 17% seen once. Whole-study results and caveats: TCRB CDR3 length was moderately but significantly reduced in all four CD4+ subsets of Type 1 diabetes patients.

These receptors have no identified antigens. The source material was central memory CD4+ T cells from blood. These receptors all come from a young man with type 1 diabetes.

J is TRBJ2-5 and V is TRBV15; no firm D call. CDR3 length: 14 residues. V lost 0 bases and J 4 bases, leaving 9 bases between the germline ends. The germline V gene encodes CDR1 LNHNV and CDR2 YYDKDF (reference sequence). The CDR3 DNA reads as TGTGCCACCAGCAGAGACCGGGTCCCAGAGACCCAGTACTTC. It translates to CATSRDRVPETQYF.

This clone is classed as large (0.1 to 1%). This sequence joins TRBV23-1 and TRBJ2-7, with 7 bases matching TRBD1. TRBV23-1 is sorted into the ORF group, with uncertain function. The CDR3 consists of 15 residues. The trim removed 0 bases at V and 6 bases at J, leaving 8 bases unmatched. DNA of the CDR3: TGCGCCAGCAGTCAATCGAGGCAGGGGGTTTCCGAGCAGTACTTC. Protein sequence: CASSQSRQGVSEQYF.

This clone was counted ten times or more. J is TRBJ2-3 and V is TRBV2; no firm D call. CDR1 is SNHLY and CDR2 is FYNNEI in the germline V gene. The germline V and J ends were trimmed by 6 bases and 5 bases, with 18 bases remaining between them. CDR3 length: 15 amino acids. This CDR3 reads CASRDTSRPGDTQYF. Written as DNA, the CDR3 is TGTGCCAGCAGAGACACTTCCCGACCTGGAGATACGCAGTATTTT. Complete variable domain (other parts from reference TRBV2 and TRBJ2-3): EPEVTQTPSHQVTQMGQEVILRCVPISNHLYFYWYRQILGQKVEFLVSFYNNEISEKSEIFDDQFSVERPDGSNFTLKIRSTKLEDSAMYFCASRDTSRPGDTQYFGPGTRLTVL.

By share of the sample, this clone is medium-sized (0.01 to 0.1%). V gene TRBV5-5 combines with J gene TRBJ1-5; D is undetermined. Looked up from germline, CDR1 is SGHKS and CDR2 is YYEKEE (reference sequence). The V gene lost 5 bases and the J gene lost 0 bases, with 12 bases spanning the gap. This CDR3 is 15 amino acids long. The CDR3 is CASRTTAYSNQPQHF. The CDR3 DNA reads TGTGCCAGCAGGACGACGGCTTATAGCAATCAGCCCCAGCATTTT.

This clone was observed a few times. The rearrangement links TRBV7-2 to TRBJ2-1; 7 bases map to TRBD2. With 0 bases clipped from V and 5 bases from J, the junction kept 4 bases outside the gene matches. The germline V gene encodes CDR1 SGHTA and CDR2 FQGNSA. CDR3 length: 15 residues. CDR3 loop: CASSLAGGDHNEQFF. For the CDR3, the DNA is TGTGCCAGCAGCTTAGCTGGGGGGGATCACAATGAGCAGTTCTTC.

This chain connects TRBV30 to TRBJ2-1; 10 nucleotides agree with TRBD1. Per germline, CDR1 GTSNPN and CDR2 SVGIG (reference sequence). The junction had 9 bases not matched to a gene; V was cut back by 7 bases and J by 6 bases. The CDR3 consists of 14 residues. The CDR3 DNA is TGTGCCTCCTGGGGGGGACAGGGGCGCAATGAGCAGTTCTTC. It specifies CASWGGQGRNEQFF.

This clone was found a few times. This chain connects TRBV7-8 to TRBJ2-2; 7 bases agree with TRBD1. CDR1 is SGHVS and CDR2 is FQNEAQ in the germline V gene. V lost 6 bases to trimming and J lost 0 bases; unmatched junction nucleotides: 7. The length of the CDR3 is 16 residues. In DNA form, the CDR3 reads TGTGCCAGCAGGCCTAGGGGGCTAGCGAACACCGGGGAGCTGTTTTTT. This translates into CASRPRGLANTGELFF.

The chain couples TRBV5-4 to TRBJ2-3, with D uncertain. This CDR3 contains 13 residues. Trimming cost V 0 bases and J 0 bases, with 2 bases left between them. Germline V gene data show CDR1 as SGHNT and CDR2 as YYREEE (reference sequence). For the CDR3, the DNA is TGTGCCAGCAGCTTGGAAAGCACAGATACGCAGTATTTT. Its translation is CASSLESTDTQYF. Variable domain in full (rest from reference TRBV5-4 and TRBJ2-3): ETGVTQSPTHLIKTRGQQVTLRCSSQSGHNTVSWYQQALGQGPQFIFQYYREEENGRGNFPPRFSGLQFPNYSSELNVNALELDDSALYLCASSLESTDTQYFGPGTRLTVL.

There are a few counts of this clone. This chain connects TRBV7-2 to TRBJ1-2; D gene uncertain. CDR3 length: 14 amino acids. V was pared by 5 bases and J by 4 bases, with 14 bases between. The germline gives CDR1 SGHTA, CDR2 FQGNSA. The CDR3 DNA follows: TGTGCCAGCAGCAACCTCCAACGGAGCTATGGCTACACCTTC. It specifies CASSNLQRSYGYTF.

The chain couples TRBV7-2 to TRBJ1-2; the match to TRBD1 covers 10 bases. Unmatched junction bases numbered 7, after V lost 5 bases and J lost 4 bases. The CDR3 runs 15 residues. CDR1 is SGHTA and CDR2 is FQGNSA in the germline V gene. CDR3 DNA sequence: TGTGCCAGCAGCCCAAGCCGGACAGGGGGCTATGGCTACACCTTC. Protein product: CASSPSRTGGYGYTF.

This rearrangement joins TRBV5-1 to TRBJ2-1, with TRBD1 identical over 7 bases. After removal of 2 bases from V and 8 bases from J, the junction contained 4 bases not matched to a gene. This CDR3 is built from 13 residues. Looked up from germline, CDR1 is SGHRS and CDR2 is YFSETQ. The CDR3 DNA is TGCGCCAGCAGCTTCACAGGGGCGGATGAGCAGTTCTTC. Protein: CASSFTGADEQFF.

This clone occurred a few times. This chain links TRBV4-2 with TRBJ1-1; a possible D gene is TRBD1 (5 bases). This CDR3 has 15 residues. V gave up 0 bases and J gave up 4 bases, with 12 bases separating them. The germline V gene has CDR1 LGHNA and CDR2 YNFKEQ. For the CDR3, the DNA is TGTGCCAGCAGCCAAGAAGGTCAGGGAGGCACTGAAGCTTTCTTT. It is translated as CASSQEGQGGTEAFF.

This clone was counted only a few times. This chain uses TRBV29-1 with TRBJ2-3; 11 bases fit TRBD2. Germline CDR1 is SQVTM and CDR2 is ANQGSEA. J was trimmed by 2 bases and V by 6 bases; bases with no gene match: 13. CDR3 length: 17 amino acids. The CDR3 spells CSVRTPGTSGNTDTQYF. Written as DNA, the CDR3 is TGCAGCGTGCGTACTCCCGGGACTAGCGGCAACACAGATACGCAGTATTTT.

This CDR3 is CASSTGTSGRGSDTQYF. The CDR3 DNA is TGCGCCAGCAGCACGGGGACTAGCGGGAGAGGTAGCGATACGCAGTATTTT. The chain employs TRBV5-1 and TRBJ2-3; the match to TRBD2 covers 14 bases. J was trimmed by 6 bases and V by 4 bases; bases with no gene match: 10. The V gene's germline CDR1 is SGHRS and CDR2 YFSETQ. The length of the CDR3 is 17 residues.

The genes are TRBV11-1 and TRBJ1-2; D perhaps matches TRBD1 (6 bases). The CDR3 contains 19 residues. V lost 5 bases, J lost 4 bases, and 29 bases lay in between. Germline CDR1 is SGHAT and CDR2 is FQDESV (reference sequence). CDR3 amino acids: CASSRGGPRSGFKGYGYTF. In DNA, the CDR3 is TGTGCCAGCAGCCGCGGGGGGCCCAGGAGCGGTTTTAAGGGCTATGGCTACACCTTC.

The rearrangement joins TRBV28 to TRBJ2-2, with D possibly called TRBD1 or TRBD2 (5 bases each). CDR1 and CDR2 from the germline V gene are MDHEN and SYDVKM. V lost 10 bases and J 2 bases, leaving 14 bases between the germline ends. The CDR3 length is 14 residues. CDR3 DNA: TGTGCCACCCTCAGGAGGACAAACACCGGGGAGCTGTTTTTT. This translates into CATLRRTNTGELFF.

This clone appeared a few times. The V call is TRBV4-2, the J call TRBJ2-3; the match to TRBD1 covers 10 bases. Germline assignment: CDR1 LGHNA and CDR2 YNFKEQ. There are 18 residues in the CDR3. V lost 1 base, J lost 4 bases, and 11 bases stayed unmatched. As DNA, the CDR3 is TGTGCCAGCAGCCAAGCGCTATTCCCGGGACAGGGGTCAGATACGCAGTATTTT. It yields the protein CASSQALFPGQGSDTQYF.

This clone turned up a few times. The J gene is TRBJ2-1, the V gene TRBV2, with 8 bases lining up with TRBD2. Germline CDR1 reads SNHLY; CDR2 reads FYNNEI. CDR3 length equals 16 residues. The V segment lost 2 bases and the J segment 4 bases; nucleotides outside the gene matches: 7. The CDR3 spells CASSEIRPSGYNEQFF. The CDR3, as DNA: TGTGCCAGCAGTGAAATTCGCCCTAGCGGGTACAATGAGCAGTTCTTC.

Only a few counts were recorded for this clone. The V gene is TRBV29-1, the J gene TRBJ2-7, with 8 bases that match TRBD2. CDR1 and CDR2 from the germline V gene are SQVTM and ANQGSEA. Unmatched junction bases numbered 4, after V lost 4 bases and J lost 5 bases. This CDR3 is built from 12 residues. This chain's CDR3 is CSVGGLGDEQYF. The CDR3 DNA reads TGCAGCGTTGGGGGACTAGGCGACGAGCAGTACTTC.

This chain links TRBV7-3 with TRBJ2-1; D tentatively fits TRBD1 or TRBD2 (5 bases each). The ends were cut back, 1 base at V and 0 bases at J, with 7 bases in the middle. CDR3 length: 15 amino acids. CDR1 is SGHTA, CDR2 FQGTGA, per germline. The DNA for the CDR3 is TGTGCCAGCAGCTTAAGGGGGAGCTCCTACAATGAGCAGTTCTTC. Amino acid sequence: CASSLRGSSYNEQFF.

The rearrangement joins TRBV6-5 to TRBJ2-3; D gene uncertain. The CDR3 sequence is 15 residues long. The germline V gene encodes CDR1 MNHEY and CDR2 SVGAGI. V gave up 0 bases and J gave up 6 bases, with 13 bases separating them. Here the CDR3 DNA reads TGTGCCAGCAGTTACTCCGTATTCATGACGGATACGCAGTATTTT. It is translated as CASSYSVFMTDTQYF.